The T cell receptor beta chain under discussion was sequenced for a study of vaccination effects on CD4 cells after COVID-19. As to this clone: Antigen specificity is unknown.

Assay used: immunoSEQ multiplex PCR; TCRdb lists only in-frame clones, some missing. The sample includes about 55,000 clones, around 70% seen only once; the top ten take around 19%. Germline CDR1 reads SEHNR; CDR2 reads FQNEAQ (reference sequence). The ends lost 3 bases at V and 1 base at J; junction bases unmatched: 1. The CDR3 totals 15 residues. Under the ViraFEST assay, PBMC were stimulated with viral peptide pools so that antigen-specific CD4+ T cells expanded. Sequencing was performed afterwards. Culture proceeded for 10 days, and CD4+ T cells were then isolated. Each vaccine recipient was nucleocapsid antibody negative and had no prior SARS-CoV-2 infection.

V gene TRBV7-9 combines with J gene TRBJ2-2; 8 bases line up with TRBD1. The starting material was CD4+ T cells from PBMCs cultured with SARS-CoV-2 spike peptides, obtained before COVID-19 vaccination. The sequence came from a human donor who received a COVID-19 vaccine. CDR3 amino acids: CASSFGQGNTGELFF. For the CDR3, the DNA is TGTGCCAGCAGCTTTGGACAGGGGAACACCGGGGAGCTGTTTTTT.